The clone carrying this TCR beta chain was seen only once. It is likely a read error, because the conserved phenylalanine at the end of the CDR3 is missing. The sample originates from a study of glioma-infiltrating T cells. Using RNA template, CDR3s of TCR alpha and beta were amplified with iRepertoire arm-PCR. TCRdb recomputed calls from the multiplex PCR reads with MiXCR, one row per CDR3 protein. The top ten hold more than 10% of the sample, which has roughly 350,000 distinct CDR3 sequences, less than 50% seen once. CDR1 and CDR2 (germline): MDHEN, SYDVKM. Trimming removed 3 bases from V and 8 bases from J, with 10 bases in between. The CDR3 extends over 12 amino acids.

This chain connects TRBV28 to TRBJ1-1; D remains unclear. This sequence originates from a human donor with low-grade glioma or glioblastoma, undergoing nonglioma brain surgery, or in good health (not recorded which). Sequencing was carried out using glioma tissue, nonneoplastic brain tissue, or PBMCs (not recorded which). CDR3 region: CASSFSTVEAFL. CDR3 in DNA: TGTGCCAGCAGTTTCTCGACGGTGGAAGCTTTCCTT.